This is a list of T cell receptor beta chains from one sample in a study of shared clonotypes between healthy human individuals. The protocol was immunoSEQ multiplex PCR, while the TCRdb copy is restricted to in-frame clones and leaves out a portion. The table has about 590,000 clones, 95% to 96% seen once. Sample: naive CD8+ T cells sorted from blood. The receptor set was obtained from a woman in her 30s in good health. The CDR3 runs from the conserved cysteine through the conserved F or W. Each record gives: J gene, V gene, CDR3 protein.

TRBJ2-7,TRBV5-4,CASSFDTTYEQYF
TRBJ2-2,TRBV27,CASSELAGAVTGELFF
TRBJ2-7,TRBV4-1,CASSQNRDRDSYEQYF
TRBJ2-5,TRBV28,CASRDEETQYF
TRBJ2-2,TRBV4-1,CASSQAAPGQGTGELFF
TRBJ1-5,TRBV30,CAWSVSDNQPQHF
-,TRBV13,CASSAAVSSYEQYF
TRBJ2-1,TRBV19,CATRDRGLDEQFF
TRBJ1-3,TRBV2,CASGWTGRVNTIYF
TRBJ2-7,TRBV29-1,CSVLWGNEQYF
TRBJ2-4,TRBV2,CASTKEAEYIQYF
TRBJ2-7,TRBV2,CASSEVSGQKIYEQYF
TRBJ2-7,TRBV19,CASSMGQGAYEQYF
TRBJ1-1,TRBV19,CASSISYTEAFF
TRBJ2-3,TRBV6-4,CASSSTSSRSTDTQYF
TRBJ2-1,TRBV14,CASSPDILNNEQFF
TRBJ2-2,TRBV5-1,CASSLGQGNGANTGELFF
TRBJ2-7,TRBV5-1,CARGRRSYEQYF
TRBJ2-7,TRBV27,CASSLSLGGRDISYEQYF
TRBJ2-3,TRBV30,CAWTTGGNIFTDTQYF
TRBJ2-7,TRBV16,CASSQSSGQGAHEQYF